This T cell receptor (beta chain) came from a study of CD8+CD57+ T cells in acquired aplastic anemia (dated by TCRdb to the late 2010s). Background for the entire study: Extracted DNA from sorted CD4+ and CD8+ cells averaged around 3.3 ug, ranging from roughly 0.17 to 30 ug. CD8+CD57+ expansion was defined as frequency above the mean frequency observed in healthy subjects.

The patients picked for sequencing were ones in whom flow cytometry had shown an expansion of CD8+CD57+ cells. Every patient had severe acquired aplastic anemia, diagnosed using the International Study of Aplastic Anemia and Agranulocytosis and Camitta criteria. No therapy had been received by the patients at the time of blood sampling. In this study, sorted CD4+ and CD8+ T cells from the blood of healthy subjects and of severe aplastic anemia patients had their TCR repertoires deep-sequenced. Patients were enrolled in the USA under clinicaltrials.gov protocols 00001620, 01623167, 00001397, 00071045, 00081523 and 00961064. Ficoll-Paque density gradient centrifugation was used to isolate peripheral blood mononuclear cells. Before DNA was extracted, CD4+ and CD8+ T cells were sorted using either FACS or magnetic beads. Overall study outcomes, separate from this receptor: CD8+ Simpson's diversity did not differ significantly between patients and healthy controls (P=0.060). Twenty-nine CD8+ CDR3 sequences were shared between patients and controls but appeared highly expressed in patients and within their immunodominant clones.

The germline V gene (reference sequence) sets CDR1 to WNHNN and CDR2 to SYGVQD. From the cysteine through the phenylalanine, the CDR3 covers 13 amino acids. Only the CDR3 DNA is retained, 39 bases long and in frame from the first base. V is cut back by 6 bases and J by 8 bases, with 7 bases in the junction unmatched. Genomic DNA was used as template for profiling of TCR beta VDJ combinations and CDR3 sequences. TCR repertoire sequencing was run on an Illumina HiSeq 2000. Per the source publication's procedure: Repertoires were assessed using TRBV/TRBJ rearrangement plots, CDR3 size and DJ length profiles, and Simpson's diversity index. The most abundant DNA sequence in the deep sequencing data was taken as the immunodominant clone. CDR3 amino acid sequences were screened for sharing across subjects and were compared with published repertoires and the VDJdb database. The public reads were quality trimmed at Q25 with fastp and then assembled into clones with MiXCR by TCRdb, keeping productive beta chains. CDR3 protein duplicates are merged, each entry listing the most common genes and DNA. TCRdb's processing, not the study's, gives the V and J calls here. Counted in this sample were hundreds of thousands of distinct CDR3 sequences; roughly 45% of them appeared once. The top ten hold about 20% of the sample.

In the case of this clonotype: Its antigen has not been determined. No base quality information exists; no much larger clone differs at one position.

Sequenced material: sorted CD4+, CD8+, or CD8+CD57+ T cells (not recorded which) from PBMCs. The receptor's source is a human donor with aplastic anemia. The chain links TRBV10-1 with TRBJ2-1, with 7 junctional bases fitting TRBD2. DNA sequence: TGCGCCAGCAGGGGAGGGTGGGGGGATGAGCAGTTCTTC. It is translated as CASRGGWGDEQFF.